The entry that follows covers one T cell receptor (beta chain) sequence. The V gene's germline CDR1 is MDHEN and CDR2 SYDVKM. Between the trimmed V and J ends, which lost 7 bases and 2 bases, there was a span of 9 bases. The CDR3 is 13 residues long. The data were produced by immunoSEQ multiplex PCR, yet TCRdb's version contains in-frame clones alone and is incomplete. The table has about 120,000 clones, more than 85% seen once. The sample originates from a study of PD-L1 blockade in urothelial cancer. As for the study in general: Males with bladder-origin urothelial cancer made up about 90% of the roughly 29 patients. Each participant's history included 0 to 3 prior chemotherapy regimens.

Time point of the sample: peripheral blood 6 weeks after treatment start. Pretreatment and on-treatment samples were taken, numbering 1 to 8 per patient. The sample consisted of PBMCs, taken around atezolizumab (anti-PD-L1) treatment. This TCR was recovered from a man aged 60 to 75 with urothelial cancer. The chain links TRBV28 to TRBJ1-5; D is unresolved. CDR3 in DNA: TGTGCCAGCACCCCCGGGGGCAATCAGCCCCAGCATTTT. It encodes CASTPGGNQPQHF.